This T cell receptor (beta chain) was sequenced during a study of shared clonotypes between healthy human individuals. This CDR3 region has 15 residues. Germline V lookup: CDR1 MDHEN, CDR2 SYDVKM. The junction had 9 bases not matched to a gene; V was cut back by 5 bases and J by 5 bases. Original analysis: ImmunoSEQ sequences covered only the junction and lacked quality scores; filtering therefore differed. Clones were read by immunoSEQ multiplex PCR, and TCRdb kept only the in-frame ones, dropping some. V, J and clone size reflect that table, while D and trimming were determined from the DNA. The sample has approximately 2,000,000 clones, roughly 93% seen once. CD45RO negativity and positive selection for CCR7 defined naive CD8 cells, a population that excluded terminally differentiated effector memory CD45RA+ cells.

This sequence joins TRBV28 and TRBJ1-1, with 9 bases lining up with TRBD1. Sequenced input: naive CD8+ T cells from PBMCs. The source is a man aged 18 to 30 in good health. Some clones in this sample may be carry-over from other donors' samples. The CDR3 bases are TGTGCCAGCAGTACCCAAACAGGGGGCCTGACTGAAGCTTTCTTT. This gives the protein CASSTQTGGLTEAFF.